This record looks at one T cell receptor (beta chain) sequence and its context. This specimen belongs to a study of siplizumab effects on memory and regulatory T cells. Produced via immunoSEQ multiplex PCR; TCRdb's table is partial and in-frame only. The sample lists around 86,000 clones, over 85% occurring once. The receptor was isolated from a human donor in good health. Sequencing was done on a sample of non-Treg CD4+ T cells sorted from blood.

The CDR3 is CSAWEGGYEQYF. CDR3 coding DNA: TGCAGCGCGTGGGAAGGGGGGTACGAGCAGTACTTC. The rearrangement uses TRBV29-1 and TRBJ2-7; D is perhaps TRBD1 or TRBD2 (6 bases each). The ends were cut back, 7 bases at V and 4 bases at J, with 14 bases in the middle. Per germline, CDR1 SQVTM and CDR2 ANQGSEA. This CDR3 has 12 amino acids.